This T cell receptor beta chain was retrieved from a study of blood T cell repertoires in COVID-19. Across the whole study: Sample material is recorded as cDNA or gDNA derived from T cells, B-cell-depleted T cells, or PBMCs.

This CDR3 is built from 15 residues. The ends lost 4 bases at V and 3 bases at J; junction bases unmatched: 8. Germline CDR1 is LGHDT and CDR2 is YNNKEL (reference sequence). Under the authors' procedure: Nucleated cell number was recorded as an estimate derived from reference gene primer amplification. Method: immunoSEQ multiplex PCR; TCRdb's copy keeps in-frame clones and lacks some. The D gene and trimming were derived from the DNA, and the V and J assignments and clone size from that table. Of about 170,000 clones detected, 80% to 95% appear once; the ten largest clones hold approximately 4.6%. The sample taken for sequencing was peripheral blood. This TCR was sampled from a woman aged 45-65 years with acute or convalescent COVID-19. This sequence joins TRBV3-1 (or the pseudogene TRBV3-2) and TRBJ2-7; 8 nucleotides align to TRBD1. CDR3 nucleotides: TGTGCCAGCAGCCCCCTGGCGACAGGGGTCTACGAGCAGTACTTC. Protein: CASSPLATGVYEQYF.